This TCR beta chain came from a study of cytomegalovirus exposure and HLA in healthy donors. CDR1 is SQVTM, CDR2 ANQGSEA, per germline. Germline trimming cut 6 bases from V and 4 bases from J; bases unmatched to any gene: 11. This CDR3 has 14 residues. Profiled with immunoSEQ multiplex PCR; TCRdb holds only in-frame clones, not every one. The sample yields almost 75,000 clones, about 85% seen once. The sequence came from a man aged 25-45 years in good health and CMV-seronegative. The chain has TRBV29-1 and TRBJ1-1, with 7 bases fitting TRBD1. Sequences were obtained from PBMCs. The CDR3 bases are TGCAGCGTGGGAGAGGGGGCGGTGGGCACTGAAGCTTTCTTT. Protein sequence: CSVGEGAVGTEAFF.